This T cell receptor (beta chain) was recorded in a study of response to subunit inactivated influenza vaccine. The study, taken as a whole, reports: New T cells are recruited in small numbers by each seasonal influenza vaccination, according to the authors' suggestion.

TCRdb recomputed calls from the RT-PCR reads with MiXCR, one row per CDR3 protein. The sample yields about 190,000 distinct CDR3 sequences, about 15% seen once. There are 14 residues in the CDR3. The germline gives CDR1 MNHEY, CDR2 SMNVEV (reference sequence). Trimming shortened V by 3 bases and J by 0 bases, and 5 bases separated the two germline ends. This clonotype was counted a few times. Its antigen is unknown. The TCR comes from a man aged 45-60 years who received an inactivated influenza vaccine. This sample comprised CD8+ T cells sorted from PBMCs, obtained more than 4 days after vaccination. The rearrangement links TRBV27 to TRBJ2-2; the D is unclear. CDR3 bases: TGTGCCAGCAGTTTTCAGTCGAACACCGGGGAGCTGTTTTTT. Protein: CASSFQSNTGELFF.